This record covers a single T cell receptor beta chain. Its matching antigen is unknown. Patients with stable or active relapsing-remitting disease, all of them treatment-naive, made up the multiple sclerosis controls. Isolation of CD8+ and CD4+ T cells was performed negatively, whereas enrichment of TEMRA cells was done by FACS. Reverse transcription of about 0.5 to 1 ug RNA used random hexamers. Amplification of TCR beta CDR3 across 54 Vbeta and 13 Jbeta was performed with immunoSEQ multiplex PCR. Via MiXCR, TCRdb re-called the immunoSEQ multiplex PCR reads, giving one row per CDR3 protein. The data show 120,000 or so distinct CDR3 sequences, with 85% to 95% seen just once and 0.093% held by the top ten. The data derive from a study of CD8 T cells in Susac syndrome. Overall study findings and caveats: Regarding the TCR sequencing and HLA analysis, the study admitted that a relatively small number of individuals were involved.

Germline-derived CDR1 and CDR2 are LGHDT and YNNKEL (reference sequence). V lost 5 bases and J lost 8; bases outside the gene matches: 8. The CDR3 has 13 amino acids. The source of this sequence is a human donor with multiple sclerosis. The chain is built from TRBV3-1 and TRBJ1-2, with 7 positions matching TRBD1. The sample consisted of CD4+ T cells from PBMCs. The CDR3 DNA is TGTGCCAGCAGCGCCCAGACAGGGTTGGGCTACACCTTC. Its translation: CASSAQTGLGYTF.